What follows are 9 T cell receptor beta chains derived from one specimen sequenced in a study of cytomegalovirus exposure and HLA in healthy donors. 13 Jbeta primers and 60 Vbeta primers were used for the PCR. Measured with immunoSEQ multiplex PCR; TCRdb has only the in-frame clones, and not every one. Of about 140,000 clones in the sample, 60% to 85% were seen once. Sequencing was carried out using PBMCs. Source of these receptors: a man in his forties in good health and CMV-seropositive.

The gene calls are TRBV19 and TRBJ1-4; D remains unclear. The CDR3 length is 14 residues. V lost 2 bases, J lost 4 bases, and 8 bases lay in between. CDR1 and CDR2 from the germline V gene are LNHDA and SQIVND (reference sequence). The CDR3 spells CASSIYGSNEKLFF. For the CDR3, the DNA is TGTGCCAGTAGTATATACGGTAGTAATGAAAAACTGTTTTTT.

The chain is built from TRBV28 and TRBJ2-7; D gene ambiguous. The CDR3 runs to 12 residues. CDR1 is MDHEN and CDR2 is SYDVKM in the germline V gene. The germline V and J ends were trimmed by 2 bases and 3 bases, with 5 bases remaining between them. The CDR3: CASSLTFYEQYF. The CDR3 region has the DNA TGTGCCAGCAGTTTAACTTTCTACGAGCAGTACTTC.

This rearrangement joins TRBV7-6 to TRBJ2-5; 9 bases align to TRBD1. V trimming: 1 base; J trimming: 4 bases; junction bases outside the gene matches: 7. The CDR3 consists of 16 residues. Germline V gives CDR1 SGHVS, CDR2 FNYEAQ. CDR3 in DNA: TGTGCCAGCAGCTTAGTCGGGACAGGGTGGTCAGAGACCCAGTACTTC. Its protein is CASSLVGTGWSETQYF. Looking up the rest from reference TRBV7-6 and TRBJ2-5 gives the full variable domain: GAGVSQSPRYKVTKRGQDVALRCDPISGHVSLYWYRQALGQGPEFLTYFNYEAQQDKSGLPNDRFSAERPEGSISTLTIQRTEQRDSAMYRCASSLVGTGWSETQYFGPGTRLLVL.

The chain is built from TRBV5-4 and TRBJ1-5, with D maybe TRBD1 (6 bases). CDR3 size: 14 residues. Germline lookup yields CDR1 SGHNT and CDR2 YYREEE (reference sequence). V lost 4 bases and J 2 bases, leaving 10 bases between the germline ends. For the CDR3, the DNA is TGTGCCAGCAGCGCGGACAGCGGCAATCAGCCCCAGCATTTT. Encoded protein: CASSADSGNQPQHF.

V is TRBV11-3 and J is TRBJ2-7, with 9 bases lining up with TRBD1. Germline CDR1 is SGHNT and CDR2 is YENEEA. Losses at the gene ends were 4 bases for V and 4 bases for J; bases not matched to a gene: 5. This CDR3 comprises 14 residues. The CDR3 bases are TGTGCCAGCAGCTACGGGACAGGGACGTACGAGCAGTACTTC. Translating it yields CASSYGTGTYEQYF.

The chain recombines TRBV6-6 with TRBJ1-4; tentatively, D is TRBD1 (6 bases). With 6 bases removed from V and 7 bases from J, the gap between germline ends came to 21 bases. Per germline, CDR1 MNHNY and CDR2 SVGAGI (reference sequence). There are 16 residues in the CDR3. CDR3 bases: TGTGCCAGCAGCCGTCCTGGGGACATCGCCGGTGAAAAACTGTTTTTT. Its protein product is CASSRPGDIAGEKLFF.

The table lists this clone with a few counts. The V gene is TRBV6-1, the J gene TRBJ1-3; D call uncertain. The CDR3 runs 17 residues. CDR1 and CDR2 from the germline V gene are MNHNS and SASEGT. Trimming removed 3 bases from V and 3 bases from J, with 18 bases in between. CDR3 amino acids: CASSDFGDLGSGNTIYF. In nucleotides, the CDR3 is TGTGCCAGCAGTGACTTCGGAGATCTTGGAAGTGGAAACACCATATATTTT.

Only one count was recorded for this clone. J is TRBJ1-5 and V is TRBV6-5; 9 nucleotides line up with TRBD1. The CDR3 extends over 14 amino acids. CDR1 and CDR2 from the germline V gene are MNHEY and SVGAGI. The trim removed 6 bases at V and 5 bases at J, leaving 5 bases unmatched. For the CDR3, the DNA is TGTGCCAGCAGGAACAGGGGGCTATATCAGCCCCAGCATTTT. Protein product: CASRNRGLYQPQHF.

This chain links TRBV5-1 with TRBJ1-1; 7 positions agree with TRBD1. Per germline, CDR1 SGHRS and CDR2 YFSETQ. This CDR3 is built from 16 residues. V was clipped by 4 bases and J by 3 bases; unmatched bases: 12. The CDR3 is CASSQINRGLDTEAFF. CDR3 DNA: TGCGCCAGCAGCCAAATAAACAGGGGTCTGGACACTGAAGCTTTCTTT.